The 19 T cell receptor beta chains given below trace back to one sample, sequenced in a study of CD8 T cells in ankylosing spondylitis. TCRdb reprocessed the 5' RACE reads via MiXCR and lists one record per CDR3 protein. The sample holds roughly 7,300 distinct CDR3 sequences, 8.2% seen once. Sequences were obtained from blood, either unsorted or a sorted T cell fraction (not recorded which). The receptors were sampled from a male donor with ankylosing spondylitis or in good health (not recorded which).

This clonotype was recorded many times. The chain recombines TRBV9 with TRBJ2-4; a possible D gene is TRBD1 (6 bases). The CDR3 length is 16 residues. Trimming took off 6 bases at V and 6 bases at J, with 22 bases between the two ends. Per germline, CDR1 SGDLS and CDR2 YYNGEE. The DNA of the CDR3 is TGTGCCAGCACCCCTGGGGGCAGCGCAGTTGGAAACATTCAGTACTTC. It yields the protein CASTPGGSAVGNIQYF.

This clonotype is labeled medium-sized. The rearrangement links TRBV9 to TRBJ1-1; D uncertain. The CDR3 has 14 residues. Trimming stripped 0 bases from V and 11 bases from J, with 17 bases between. From germline, CDR1 is SGDLS and CDR2 YYNGEE. This CDR3 is CASSVGGAPVGAFF. In nucleotides, the CDR3 is TGTGCCAGCAGCGTAGGAGGCGCCCCGGTCGGGGCTTTCTTT.

In its sample, this clonotype ranks as medium-sized. The chain couples TRBV9 to TRBJ2-1; 8 positions agree with TRBD1. V lost 3 bases to trimming and J lost 3 bases; unmatched junction nucleotides: 5. The CDR3 has 15 amino acids. From germline, CDR1 is SGDLS and CDR2 YYNGEE. The CDR3 DNA reads as TGTGCCAGCAGCGGGGGGACAGGCTACTACAATGAGCAGTTCTTC. It encodes CASSGGTGYYNEQFF.

Within the sample, this clonotype is medium-sized (0.01 to 0.1%). CDR3 DNA sequence: TGTGCCAGCAGCGTAGATCGGGGGGGGGGCACAGATACGCAGTATTTT. Its protein is CASSVDRGGGTDTQYF. The V gene is TRBV9, the J gene TRBJ2-3, with TRBD2 identical over 8 bases. Germline trimming cut 0 bases from V and 1 base from J; bases unmatched to any gene: 4. The germline gives CDR1 SGDLS, CDR2 YYNGEE. This CDR3 contains 16 residues. Variable domain in full (rest from reference TRBV9 and TRBJ2-3): DSGVTQTPKHLITATGQRVTLRCSPRSGDLSVYWYQQSLDQGLQFLIQYYNGEERAKGNILERFSAQQFPDLHSELNLSSLELGDSALYFCASSVDRGGGTDTQYFGPGTRLTVL.

V and J are TRBV9 and TRBJ2-3; no clear D gene. The CDR3 covers 16 residues. Trimming pared 0 bases from V and 2 bases from J, leaving 13 bases between. Germline V gives CDR1 SGDLS, CDR2 YYNGEE. CDR3 sequence reads: CASSVGGKSNTDTQYF. Written as DNA, the CDR3 is TGTGCCAGCAGCGTAGGTGGGAAATCTAACACAGATACGCAGTATTTT.

This clonotype showed up many times. The rearrangement links TRBV9 to TRBJ2-3; D remains unclear. Per germline, CDR1 SGDLS and CDR2 YYNGEE. There are 13 residues in the CDR3. Trimming pared 4 bases from V and 0 bases from J, leaving 6 bases between. The CDR3 DNA is TGTGCCAGCAGCCCACTTAGCACAGATACGCAGTATTTT. Its translation is CASSPLSTDTQYF.

This clonotype came up many times. V usage is TRBV9 and J usage is TRBJ2-2; the match to TRBD2 covers 11 bases. The CDR3 is made up of 17 amino acids. V shed 4 bases, J shed 5 bases, and the junction held 10 bases outside the gene matches. In germline, CDR1 is SGDLS, CDR2 YYNGEE. In DNA form, the CDR3 reads TGTGCCAGCAGCCCCACCGCGCTAGCGGGAGGAACCGGGGAGCTGTTTTTT. Its protein is CASSPTALAGGTGELFF.

This clonotype is labeled medium-sized (0.01 to 0.1%). The chain has TRBV9 and TRBJ1-2; possible D gene TRBD1, 5 bases. There are 15 residues in the CDR3. Germline CDR1 and CDR2: SGDLS and YYNGEE. The V end was cut by 2 bases, the J end by 6 bases, with 17 bases between. In DNA form, the CDR3 reads TGTGCCAGCAGCGTCGCGATTCAGGGATTGGATGGCTACACCTTC. It codes for CASSVAIQGLDGYTF.

By sample share, this clonotype is medium-sized. The rearrangement joins TRBV9 to TRBJ1-1; perhaps TRBD1 as D (6 bases). V shed 4 bases and J shed 3 bases, with 16 bases lying between them. The CDR3 sequence is 15 residues long. Per the germline V gene, CDR1 is SGDLS and CDR2 is YYNGEE. CDR3 protein: CASSTLQGDYTEAFF. In nucleotides, the CDR3 is TGTGCCAGCAGCACCCTACAGGGTGACTACACTGAAGCTTTCTTT.

This clonotype is classed as medium-sized. The chain combines TRBV9 with TRBJ2-6; D is uncertain. V was pared by 2 bases and J by 0 bases, with 9 bases between. The CDR3 contains 16 residues. Germline assignment: CDR1 SGDLS and CDR2 YYNGEE. The CDR3 reads CASSVPINSGANVLTF. DNA for the CDR3: TGTGCCAGCAGCGTCCCAATTAACTCTGGGGCCAACGTCCTGACTTTC. The entire variable domain, with the rest obtained from reference TRBV9 and TRBJ2-6, is as follows: DSGVTQTPKHLITATGQRVTLRCSPRSGDLSVYWYQQSLDQGLQFLIQYYNGEERAKGNILERFSAQQFPDLHSELNLSSLELGDSALYFCASSVPINSGANVLTFGAGSRLTVL.

The rearrangement joins TRBV9 to TRBJ2-5, with TRBD2 matching over 10 bases. Germline CDR1 and CDR2: SGDLS and YYNGEE. V shed 4 bases and J 1 base; nucleotides not matched to a gene: 4. This CDR3 contains 15 residues. The chain's CDR3 is CASSLAGGFQETQYF. CDR3 bases: TGTGCCAGCAGCTTAGCGGGGGGTTTCCAAGAGACCCAGTACTTC. Full variable domain (outside the CDR3, taken from reference TRBV9 and TRBJ2-5): DSGVTQTPKHLITATGQRVTLRCSPRSGDLSVYWYQQSLDQGLQFLIQYYNGEERAKGNILERFSAQQFPDLHSELNLSSLELGDSALYFCASSLAGGFQETQYFGPGTRLLVL.

This clonotype counts as medium-sized. The J gene is TRBJ2-2, the V gene TRBV9, with D perhaps given as TRBD1 or TRBD2 (6 bases each). The V gene lost 3 bases and the J gene lost 3 bases, with 15 bases spanning the gap. The germline gives CDR1 SGDLS, CDR2 YYNGEE. The length of the CDR3 is 16 residues. The CDR3 region is CASSGGTLGHTGELFF. The CDR3 region has the DNA TGTGCCAGCAGCGGCGGGACACTGGGCCACACCGGGGAGCTGTTTTTT.

This clonotype was observed at least ten times. The chain links TRBV9 to TRBJ2-5, with 11 bases identical to TRBD2. The germline V gene has CDR1 SGDLS and CDR2 YYNGEE. CDR3 length equals 16 residues. The ends lost 3 bases at V and 5 bases at J; junction bases unmatched: 9. CDR3 nucleotides: TGTGCCAGCAGCGCCGAGAGTAGCGGGAGGGGGGAGACCCAGTACTTC. This gives the protein CASSAESSGRGETQYF.

The genes are TRBV9 and TRBJ2-3; 9 nucleotides match TRBD2. The V segment lost 7 bases and the J segment 3 bases; nucleotides outside the gene matches: 3. This CDR3 is built from 13 residues. CDR1 and CDR2 (germline): SGDLS, YYNGEE. Here the CDR3 DNA reads TGTGCCAGCGGGGCGGGGGGGACAGATACGCAGTATTTT. Its protein is CASGAGGTDTQYF.

Only a few counts were recorded for this clonotype. The junction departs from the called germline gene at one end, perhaps through a read error. The chain uses TRBV9 and TRBJ2-2; 12 bases align to TRBD2. The CDR3 is 17 amino acids. Germline CDR1 SGDLS, CDR2 YYNGEE. CDR3 in amino acids: CASSVGLAGAKTGELFF. The CDR3 DNA sequence: TGTGCCAGCAGCGTAGGACTAGCGGGAGCGAAGACCGGGGAGCTGTTTTTT.

This clonotype was picked up many times. The chain is built from TRBV9 and TRBJ2-5, with 8 bases aligning to TRBD1. The CDR3 extends over 14 amino acids. CDR1 SGDLS and CDR2 YYNGEE come from the germline V gene. Trimming took 3 bases from V and 5 from J; bases not matched to a gene: 6. DNA of the CDR3: TGTGCCAGCAGCGGGACAGGGCCAAGGGAGACCCAGTACTTC. This encodes CASSGTGPRETQYF.

The V and J genes are TRBV9 and TRBJ2-5; D could derive from TRBD1 or TRBD2 (5 bases each). V lost 3 bases to trimming and J lost 1 base, with 10 bases between them. Looked up from germline, CDR1 is SGDLS and CDR2 is YYNGEE. CDR3 length: 14 residues. CDR3 residues: CASSAPGPQETQYF. In DNA, the CDR3 is TGTGCCAGCAGCGCCCCGGGACCCCAAGAGACCCAGTACTTC. The full variable domain, in which reference TRBV9 and TRBJ2-5 provide the parts outside the CDR3, is DSGVTQTPKHLITATGQRVTLRCSPRSGDLSVYWYQQSLDQGLQFLIQYYNGEERAKGNILERFSAQQFPDLHSELNLSSLELGDSALYFCASSAPGPQETQYFGPGTRLLVL.

A few counts support this clonotype. This chain uses TRBV9 with TRBJ2-1; 9 nucleotides match TRBD1. The germline gives CDR1 SGDLS, CDR2 YYNGEE. V shed 4 bases and J 6 bases; nucleotides not matched to a gene: 14. CDR3 size: 17 residues. CDR3 in amino acids: CASSPGTGKSRGNEQFF. CDR3 nucleotide sequence: TGTGCCAGCAGCCCCGGGACAGGGAAAAGTAGGGGCAATGAGCAGTTCTTC.

The sample holds a few counts of this clonotype. This chain links TRBV9 with TRBJ2-2, with TRBD1 as a possible D gene (5 bases). With 3 bases removed from V and 2 bases from J, the gap between germline ends came to 11 bases. This CDR3 contains 15 residues. Germline CDR1 reads SGDLS; CDR2 reads YYNGEE. The CDR3 nucleotides read TGTGCCAGCAGCGCAGGGTCCTACAACACCGGGGAGCTGTTTTTT. Protein: CASSAGSYNTGELFF.